What follows are 15 T cell receptor beta chains derived from one specimen sequenced in a study of OX40 agonist ivuxolimab in advanced cancers. The protocol was immunoSEQ multiplex PCR, while the TCRdb copy is restricted to in-frame clones and leaves out a portion. In the table there are around 100,000 clones, around 87% of which are singletons. The material was CD4+ or CD8+ T cells sorted from blood, obtained in a trial of the OX40 agonist ivuxolimab. The receptors were sampled from an adult with an advanced solid tumor such as melanoma, head and neck, liver or kidney cancer.

The chain couples TRBV25-1 to TRBJ2-7; 12 bases agree with TRBD1. The CDR3 sequence is 15 residues long. Germline values: CDR1 MGHDK, CDR2 SYGVNS. Trimming at V came to 1 base and at J to 6 bases, leaving 4 bases not matched to a gene. DNA for the CDR3: TGTGCCAGCAGTGAATTTGGGACAGGGGGCGCCGAGCAGTACTTC. Its translation: CASSEFGTGGAEQYF.

The chain is built from TRBV27 and TRBJ2-5; D possibly corresponds to TRBD2 (7 bases). Trimming removed 7 bases at V and 5 bases at J, with 14 bases between. This CDR3 comprises 13 residues. Germline CDR1 is MNHEY and CDR2 is SMNVEV (reference sequence). CDR3 sequence reads: CASTIGGGETQYF. CDR3 nucleotides: TGTGCCAGCACAATAGGGGGGGGTGAGACCCAGTACTTC.

The chain uses TRBV10-1 and TRBJ2-7; 9 nucleotides agree with TRBD2. Germline V lookup: CDR1 WNHNN, CDR2 SYGVQD (reference sequence). After removal of 3 bases from V and 2 bases from J, the junction contained 8 bases not matched to a gene. This CDR3 contains 16 residues. The CDR3 nucleotides are TGCGCCAGCAGTGACTTTAGCGGGAGAGGCACCTACGAGCAGTACTTC. This codes for CASSDFSGRGTYEQYF.

J is TRBJ2-1 and V is TRBV5-4, with D hard to call. V gave up 0 bases and J gave up 1 base, with 8 bases separating them. CDR1 is SGHNT and CDR2 is YYREEE in the germline V gene (reference sequence). The CDR3 covers 15 residues. The CDR3 region is CASSLEKSSYNEQFF. Written as DNA, the CDR3 is TGTGCCAGCAGCTTGGAGAAGAGTTCCTACAATGAGCAGTTCTTC.

V is TRBV7-9 and J is TRBJ1-2; D unclear. The CDR3 consists of 12 residues. V was cut by 1 base and J by 7 bases, with 7 bases left in between. The germline V gene encodes CDR1 SEHNR and CDR2 FQNEAQ (reference sequence). DNA for the CDR3: TGTGCCAGCAGCTTAGTTCGTCTTGGCTACACCTTC. This encodes CASSLVRLGYTF.

The V call is TRBV5-1, the J call TRBJ1-1; D is unresolved. The length of the CDR3 is 17 residues. The ends were cut back, 1 base at V and 5 bases at J, with 21 bases in the middle. CDR1 and CDR2 from the germline V gene are SGHRS and YFSETQ. As DNA, the CDR3 is TGCGCCAGCAGCTTGTATGTGTCCTTGGCCGTGGGTACTGAAGCTTTCTTT. Its protein is CASSLYVSLAVGTEAFF. The variable domain in full, completed from reference TRBV5-1 and TRBJ1-1, reads KAGVTQTPRYLIKTRGQQVTLSCSPISGHRSVSWYQQTPGQGLQFLFEYFSETQRNKGNFPGRFSGRQFSNSRSEMNVSTLELGDSALYLCASSLYVSLAVGTEAFFGQGTRLTVV.

The J gene is TRBJ1-5, the V gene TRBV28; D is unclear. CDR1 and CDR2 from the germline V gene are MDHEN and SYDVKM. Trimming took off 6 bases at V and 0 bases at J, with 15 bases between the two ends. CDR3 length: 16 residues. The CDR3: CASSVRFATSNQPQHF. CDR3 sequence (DNA): TGTGCCAGCAGCGTGAGATTTGCAACTAGCAATCAGCCCCAGCATTTT.

This clone occurred once. This rearrangement joins TRBV6-1 to TRBJ1-1; 9 positions match TRBD1. Germline values: CDR1 MNHNS, CDR2 SASEGT. Unmatched junction bases numbered 8, after V lost 1 base and J lost 8 bases. The CDR3 length is 15 residues. CDR3: CASSEGWTGVTEAFF. The CDR3 nucleotides read TGTGCCAGCAGTGAAGGGTGGACAGGGGTCACCGAAGCTTTCTTT.

The chain employs TRBV23-1 and TRBJ1-4; D is uncertain. TRBV23-1 is known as an ORF, though its function is uncertain. Trimming removed 0 bases at V and 4 bases at J, with 12 bases between. The CDR3 has 16 amino acids. The CDR3 region is CASSQSSSGYNEKLFF. CDR3 nucleotide sequence: TGCGCCAGCAGTCAATCCTCGTCCGGGTATAATGAAAAACTGTTTTTT.

The gene calls are TRBV5-1 and TRBJ2-4; unclear D gene. The CDR3 runs 14 residues. The germline V and J ends were trimmed by 4 bases and 0 bases, with 8 bases remaining between them. Germline CDR1 and CDR2: SGHRS and YFSETQ. CDR3 bases: TGCGCCAGCAGCCCGACCCTAGCCAAAAACATTCAGTACTTC. Amino acid sequence: CASSPTLAKNIQYF.

The rearrangement joins TRBV4-2 to TRBJ2-5, with TRBD2 identical over 8 bases. Per germline, CDR1 LGHNA and CDR2 YNFKEQ. The CDR3 covers 15 residues. V shed 0 bases, J shed 5 bases, and the junction held 5 bases outside the gene matches. Written as DNA, the CDR3 is TGTGCCAGCAGCCAAGACTTAGCGGGAATGGAGACCCAGTACTTC. Protein: CASSQDLAGMETQYF.

The J gene is TRBJ2-7, the V gene TRBV27; 13 bases are a match to TRBD2. Germline V gives CDR1 MNHEY, CDR2 SMNVEV (reference sequence). Trimming cost V 7 bases and J 5 bases; bases outside gene matches: 14. The CDR3 is made up of 17 amino acids. CDR3 sequence reads: CASTRGLAGVGGNEQYF. The CDR3 DNA sequence: TGTGCCAGCACCAGAGGACTAGCGGGAGTAGGAGGCAACGAGCAGTACTTC.

The chain carries TRBV28 and TRBJ2-7; 8 nucleotides line up with TRBD1. From germline, CDR1 is MDHEN and CDR2 SYDVKM. The CDR3 spans 15 residues. V lost 10 bases and J lost 0; bases outside the gene matches: 11. The CDR3: CANTPGGTGSYEQYF. The CDR3, as DNA: TGTGCCAACACCCCTGGGGGGACAGGCTCCTACGAGCAGTACTTC.

This chain uses TRBV6-1 with TRBJ2-7; D gene ambiguous. CDR1 is MNHNS and CDR2 is SASEGT in the germline V gene. The CDR3 extends over 13 amino acids. The V and J ends lost 10 bases and 6 bases respectively, with 19 bases between them. The CDR3 protein is CATVWGSVREQYF. CDR3 DNA sequence: TGTGCCACCGTCTGGGGATCGGTTCGCGAGCAGTACTTC.

V is TRBV5-6 and J is TRBJ1-5; D is possibly TRBD1 (5 bases). V lost 4 bases and J lost 0, with 17 bases in between. This CDR3 has 17 residues. From germline, CDR1 is SGHDT and CDR2 YYEEEE. The CDR3 loop is CASSPPGEEYSNQPQHF. The CDR3 DNA reads TGTGCCAGCAGCCCGCCGGGGGAGGAGTATAGCAATCAGCCCCAGCATTTT.